Listed below are T cell receptor beta chains from one sample, sequenced in a study of T cell responses to AZD1222 COVID-19 vaccine. The protocol was immunoSEQ multiplex PCR, while the TCRdb copy is restricted to in-frame clones and leaves out a portion. Among 150,000 or so clones listed, 70% to 90% were seen once. The sequencing used peripheral blood, collected on day 0 of AZD1222 vaccination. The receptors come from an adult in good health. Each CDR3 is given with its conserved first and last residue. D genes are given only for firm matches. Expanded clones get a size class; other rows say once, few or many, or leave the size out.

D | J | V | size | DNA | CDR3
TRBD1 | TRBJ1-2 | TRBV5-5 | - | TGTGCCAGCACTAACGGACAGGGATTCTATGGCTACACCTTC | CASTNGQGFYGYTF
TRBD1 | TRBJ2-1 | TRBV18 | - | TGTGCCAGCTCAGTCTGGACAGGGATGGTAGAAAATGAGCAGTTCTTC | CASSVWTGMVENEQFF
- | TRBJ1-5 | TRBV6-2/TRBV6-3 | - | TGTGCCAGCAGCGAGGCGTATCAGCCCCAGCATTTT | CASSEAYQPQHF
TRBD2 | TRBJ2-3 | TRBV7-2 | - | TGTGCCAGCAGTTTAACTAGCGGTTTATTGGATACGCAGTATTTT | CASSLTSGLLDTQYF
TRBD2 | TRBJ2-1 | TRBV29-1 | - | TGCAGCGCTCGAACGGGGACTAGCGGGAGTCCGAATGAGCAGTTCTTC | CSARTGTSGSPNEQFF
- | TRBJ2-2 | TRBV28 | once | TGTGCCAGCGTCCGGGTCCTAGAGGTAAACACCGGGGAGCTGTTTTTT | CASVRVLEVNTGELFF
- | TRBJ1-1 | TRBV5-1 | - | TGCGCCAGTTCTGGGGGAACAGGGAACACTGAAGCTTTCTTT | CASSGGTGNTEAFF
TRBD2 | TRBJ2-1 | TRBV9 | - | TGTGCCAGCAGCCCGGGAGCTAGCGGGACTCCCCCCAAGCAGTTCTTC | CASSPGASGTPPKQFF
- | TRBJ2-7 | TRBV7-3 | once | TGTGCCAGCAGCCCGGGCCCGCTTATCCACGAGCAGTACTTC | CASSPGPLIHEQYF
TRBD1 | TRBJ2-7 | TRBV5-5 | once | TGTGCCAGCAGCTTGTGGGGACAGGGGATCGACGAGCAGTACTTC | CASSLWGQGIDEQYF
TRBD2 | TRBJ2-5 | TRBV7-3 | - | TGTGCCAGCAGCGTAGGCCTAGCGGCAGGACAAGAGACCCAGTACTTC | CASSVGLAAGQETQYF
- | TRBJ2-2 | TRBV15 | - | TGTGCCACCCGTAACAGGAGGAACACCGGGGAGCTGTTTTTT | CATRNRRNTGELFF
- | TRBJ2-1 | TRBV11-2 | - | TGTGCCAGCAGCTTGCGCCCCCCCCGGAGCGGCGAGCAGTTCTTC | CASSLRPPRSGEQFF
- | TRBJ1-3 | TRBV28 | - | TGTGCCAGCACCGAGAGGGGGGGCGGAAACACCATATATTTT | CASTERGGGNTIYF
- | TRBJ2-1 | TRBV6-5 | - | TGTGCCAGCAGCCTACTAGAGAGGGATGAGCAGTTCTTC | CASSLLERDEQFF
- | TRBJ2-1 | TRBV11-2 | - | TGTGCCAGCAGCAGACTCGCGCCCTTTTTGGATGAGCAGTTCTTC | CASSRLAPFLDEQFF
TRBD1 | TRBJ1-2 | TRBV7-8 | - | TGTGCCAGCAGCCCGCACGACAGGGGAAGCTATGGCTACACCTTC | CASSPHDRGSYGYTF
TRBD2 | TRBJ2-1 | TRBV19 | - | TGTGCCAGTGGGAGCGGGAGGATCTACAATGAGCAGTTCTTC | CASGSGRIYNEQFF
TRBD2 | TRBJ2-7 | TRBV30 | - | TGTGCCTGGTCTCCCGGGGGAGCGGGGGACTACGAGCAGTACTTC | CAWSPGGAGDYEQYF
- | TRBJ2-5 | TRBV9 | - | TGTGCCAGCAGCGTAGAGGGCCTCCAAGAGACCCAGTACTTC | CASSVEGLQETQYF
- | TRBJ2-3 | TRBV28 | - | TGTGCCAGCAGTCCCTCGGCGTGGCGGAGGATACATACGCAGTATTTT | CASSPSAWRRIHTQYF
- | TRBJ1-4 | TRBV6-5 | once | TGTGCCAGCAGTAGCGCTGCGGGGGGTAGTGAAAAACTGTTTTTT | CASSSAAGGSEKLFF
- | TRBJ2-3 | TRBV28 | - | TGTGCCAGCAGTTGGTTCACGGCCCTAAGCACAGATACGCAGTATTTT | CASSWFTALSTDTQYF
- | TRBJ1-1 | TRBV19 | once | TGTGCCAGTAGTCCACAGGGCCGCTTAAACACTGAAGCTTTCTTT | CASSPQGRLNTEAFF
- | TRBJ1-5 | TRBV6-5 | - | TGTGCCAGCGGGAGGACGGCCATTGAGCCCCAGCATTTT | CASGRTAIEPQHF
TRBD2 | TRBJ2-7 | TRBV24-1 | - | TGTGCCACCAGCCAAGAGGGAGGGCTACGAGAGCAGTACTTC | CATSQEGGLREQYF
- | TRBJ2-7 | TRBV28 | - | TGTGCCAGCAGTACAGGACGGTTCGGGTACGAGCAGTACTTC | CASSTGRFGYEQYF
- | TRBJ2-2 | TRBV7-9 | - | TGTGCCAGCAGCTTAGGGAGACTAGTTGGCACCGGGGAGCTGTTTTTT | CASSLGRLVGTGELFF
- | TRBJ1-1 | TRBV5-1 | - | TGCGCCAGCAGCTTGTTGGGTAGTAAGGGCACTGAAGCTTTCTTT | CASSLLGSKGTEAFF
- | TRBJ1-1 | TRBV28 | once | TGTGCCAGCAGTACTCGCGGAAAGAAAGCTTTCTTT | CASSTRGKKAFF
- | TRBJ1-1 | TRBV4-1 | - | TGCGCCAGCAGCTCATCAACTGGCGAGAACACTGAAGCTTTCTTT | CASSSSTGENTEAFF
- | TRBJ2-6 | TRBV5-6 | - | TGTGCCAGCAGCACGTGGGCCTCTGGGGCCAACGTCCTGACTTTC | CASSTWASGANVLTF
- | TRBJ2-1 | TRBV9 | - | TGTGCCAGCAGCGTAGACGGGAGCGTCAGGGATGAGCAGTTCTTC | CASSVDGSVRDEQFF
- | TRBJ1-4 | TRBV4-3 | - | TGCGCCAGCAGCCAAGTTTCGGCAACTAATGAAAAACTGTTTTTT | CASSQVSATNEKLFF
- | TRBJ1-1 | TRBV19 | - | TGTGCCAGTAGCCAGACAGGTAGGGTTGAAGCTTTCTTT | CASSQTGRVEAFF
TRBD1 | TRBJ2-1 | TRBV18 | - | TGTGCCAGCTCACCAGGGACAGCCTCCTACAATGAGCAGTTCTTC | CASSPGTASYNEQFF
- | TRBJ1-1 | TRBV9 | - | TGTGCCAGCAGCAAAGGCGGCAGGGGAAACACTGAAGCTTTCTTT | CASSKGGRGNTEAFF
- | TRBJ2-7 | TRBV11-2 | - | TGTGCCAGCAGCTTAGGAATCATCTCCTACGAGCAGTACTTC | CASSLGIISYEQYF
- | TRBJ2-7 | TRBV2 | - | TGTGCCAGCATGCTGGGGCCGGGGGTCGAGCAGTACTTC | CASMLGPGVEQYF
- | TRBJ2-3 | TRBV9 | - | TGTGCCAGCAGCCTTTTTGGGGACACAGATACGCAGTATTTT | CASSLFGDTDTQYF
- | TRBJ2-5 | TRBV7-6 | - | TGTGCCAGCAGCTTACTCGAGACCCAGTACTTC | CASSLLETQYF
TRBD2 | TRBJ2-1 | TRBV20-1 | - | TGCAGTGCTAGTAGCGGGAGGGCCTTTGACAATGAGCAGTTCTTC | CSASSGRAFDNEQFF
- | TRBJ2-6 | TRBV9 | - | TGTGCCAGCAGCGCTAGAGGAGGGCTGGGGGCCAACGTCCTGACTTTC | CASSARGGLGANVLTF
- | TRBJ1-3 | TRBV10-3 | - | TGTGCCATAAGGGTTAGCTCTGGAAACACCATATATTTT | CAIRVSSGNTIYF
- | TRBJ2-5 | TRBV5-4 | - | TGTGCCACCCCTCGAGAGACCCAGTACTTC | CATPRETQYF
TRBD2 | TRBJ2-7 | TRBV4-2 | - | TGTGCCAGCAGCCGCCACCTCTGGGGGGAGGGCTCCTACGAGCAGTACTTC | CASSRHLWGEGSYEQYF
- | TRBJ1-2 | TRBV6-1 | - | TGTGCCAGCAGTGAAATGACGGCAGTTAACTATGGCTACACCTTC | CASSEMTAVNYGYTF
- | TRBJ2-3 | TRBV21-1 | - | TGTGCCAGCAGCGGAACACGACTACGACCCTTAAGCACAGATACGCAGTATTTT | CASSGTRLRPLSTDTQYF
TRBD2 | TRBJ2-7 | TRBV10-3 | - | TGTGCCATCAGTGGGACTAGCCACGAGCAGTACTTC | CAISGTSHEQYF
TRBD2 | TRBJ2-3 | TRBV7-2 | - | TGTGCCAGCAGCTTATCAGCGGGAGGGCCTAATACGCAGTATTTT | CASSLSAGGPNTQYF
- | TRBJ1-5 | TRBV19 | - | TGTGCCAGTAGTACCTCCCAGGGTGGGACGAAGCCCCAGCATTTT | CASSTSQGGTKPQHF
- | TRBJ1-5 | TRBV19 | once | TGTGCCAGTAGTATAATTCAAGGACAGCCAAGTAGGCAGCCCCAGCATTTT | CASSIIQGQPSRQPQHF
TRBD2 | TRBJ2-3 | TRBV6-2/TRBV6-3 | - | TGTGCCAGCAGCCAAACCGGGGGGATCTGGTATTTT | CASSQTGGIWYF
- | TRBJ2-1 | TRBV6-2/TRBV6-3 | - | TGTGCCAGCAGTTATATCCTTGACAATGAGCAGTTCTTC | CASSYILDNEQFF
- | TRBJ2-7 | TRBV7-2 | - | TGTGCCAGCAGCACTCGGGCAGGGCTCTACGAGCAGTACTTC | CASSTRAGLYEQYF